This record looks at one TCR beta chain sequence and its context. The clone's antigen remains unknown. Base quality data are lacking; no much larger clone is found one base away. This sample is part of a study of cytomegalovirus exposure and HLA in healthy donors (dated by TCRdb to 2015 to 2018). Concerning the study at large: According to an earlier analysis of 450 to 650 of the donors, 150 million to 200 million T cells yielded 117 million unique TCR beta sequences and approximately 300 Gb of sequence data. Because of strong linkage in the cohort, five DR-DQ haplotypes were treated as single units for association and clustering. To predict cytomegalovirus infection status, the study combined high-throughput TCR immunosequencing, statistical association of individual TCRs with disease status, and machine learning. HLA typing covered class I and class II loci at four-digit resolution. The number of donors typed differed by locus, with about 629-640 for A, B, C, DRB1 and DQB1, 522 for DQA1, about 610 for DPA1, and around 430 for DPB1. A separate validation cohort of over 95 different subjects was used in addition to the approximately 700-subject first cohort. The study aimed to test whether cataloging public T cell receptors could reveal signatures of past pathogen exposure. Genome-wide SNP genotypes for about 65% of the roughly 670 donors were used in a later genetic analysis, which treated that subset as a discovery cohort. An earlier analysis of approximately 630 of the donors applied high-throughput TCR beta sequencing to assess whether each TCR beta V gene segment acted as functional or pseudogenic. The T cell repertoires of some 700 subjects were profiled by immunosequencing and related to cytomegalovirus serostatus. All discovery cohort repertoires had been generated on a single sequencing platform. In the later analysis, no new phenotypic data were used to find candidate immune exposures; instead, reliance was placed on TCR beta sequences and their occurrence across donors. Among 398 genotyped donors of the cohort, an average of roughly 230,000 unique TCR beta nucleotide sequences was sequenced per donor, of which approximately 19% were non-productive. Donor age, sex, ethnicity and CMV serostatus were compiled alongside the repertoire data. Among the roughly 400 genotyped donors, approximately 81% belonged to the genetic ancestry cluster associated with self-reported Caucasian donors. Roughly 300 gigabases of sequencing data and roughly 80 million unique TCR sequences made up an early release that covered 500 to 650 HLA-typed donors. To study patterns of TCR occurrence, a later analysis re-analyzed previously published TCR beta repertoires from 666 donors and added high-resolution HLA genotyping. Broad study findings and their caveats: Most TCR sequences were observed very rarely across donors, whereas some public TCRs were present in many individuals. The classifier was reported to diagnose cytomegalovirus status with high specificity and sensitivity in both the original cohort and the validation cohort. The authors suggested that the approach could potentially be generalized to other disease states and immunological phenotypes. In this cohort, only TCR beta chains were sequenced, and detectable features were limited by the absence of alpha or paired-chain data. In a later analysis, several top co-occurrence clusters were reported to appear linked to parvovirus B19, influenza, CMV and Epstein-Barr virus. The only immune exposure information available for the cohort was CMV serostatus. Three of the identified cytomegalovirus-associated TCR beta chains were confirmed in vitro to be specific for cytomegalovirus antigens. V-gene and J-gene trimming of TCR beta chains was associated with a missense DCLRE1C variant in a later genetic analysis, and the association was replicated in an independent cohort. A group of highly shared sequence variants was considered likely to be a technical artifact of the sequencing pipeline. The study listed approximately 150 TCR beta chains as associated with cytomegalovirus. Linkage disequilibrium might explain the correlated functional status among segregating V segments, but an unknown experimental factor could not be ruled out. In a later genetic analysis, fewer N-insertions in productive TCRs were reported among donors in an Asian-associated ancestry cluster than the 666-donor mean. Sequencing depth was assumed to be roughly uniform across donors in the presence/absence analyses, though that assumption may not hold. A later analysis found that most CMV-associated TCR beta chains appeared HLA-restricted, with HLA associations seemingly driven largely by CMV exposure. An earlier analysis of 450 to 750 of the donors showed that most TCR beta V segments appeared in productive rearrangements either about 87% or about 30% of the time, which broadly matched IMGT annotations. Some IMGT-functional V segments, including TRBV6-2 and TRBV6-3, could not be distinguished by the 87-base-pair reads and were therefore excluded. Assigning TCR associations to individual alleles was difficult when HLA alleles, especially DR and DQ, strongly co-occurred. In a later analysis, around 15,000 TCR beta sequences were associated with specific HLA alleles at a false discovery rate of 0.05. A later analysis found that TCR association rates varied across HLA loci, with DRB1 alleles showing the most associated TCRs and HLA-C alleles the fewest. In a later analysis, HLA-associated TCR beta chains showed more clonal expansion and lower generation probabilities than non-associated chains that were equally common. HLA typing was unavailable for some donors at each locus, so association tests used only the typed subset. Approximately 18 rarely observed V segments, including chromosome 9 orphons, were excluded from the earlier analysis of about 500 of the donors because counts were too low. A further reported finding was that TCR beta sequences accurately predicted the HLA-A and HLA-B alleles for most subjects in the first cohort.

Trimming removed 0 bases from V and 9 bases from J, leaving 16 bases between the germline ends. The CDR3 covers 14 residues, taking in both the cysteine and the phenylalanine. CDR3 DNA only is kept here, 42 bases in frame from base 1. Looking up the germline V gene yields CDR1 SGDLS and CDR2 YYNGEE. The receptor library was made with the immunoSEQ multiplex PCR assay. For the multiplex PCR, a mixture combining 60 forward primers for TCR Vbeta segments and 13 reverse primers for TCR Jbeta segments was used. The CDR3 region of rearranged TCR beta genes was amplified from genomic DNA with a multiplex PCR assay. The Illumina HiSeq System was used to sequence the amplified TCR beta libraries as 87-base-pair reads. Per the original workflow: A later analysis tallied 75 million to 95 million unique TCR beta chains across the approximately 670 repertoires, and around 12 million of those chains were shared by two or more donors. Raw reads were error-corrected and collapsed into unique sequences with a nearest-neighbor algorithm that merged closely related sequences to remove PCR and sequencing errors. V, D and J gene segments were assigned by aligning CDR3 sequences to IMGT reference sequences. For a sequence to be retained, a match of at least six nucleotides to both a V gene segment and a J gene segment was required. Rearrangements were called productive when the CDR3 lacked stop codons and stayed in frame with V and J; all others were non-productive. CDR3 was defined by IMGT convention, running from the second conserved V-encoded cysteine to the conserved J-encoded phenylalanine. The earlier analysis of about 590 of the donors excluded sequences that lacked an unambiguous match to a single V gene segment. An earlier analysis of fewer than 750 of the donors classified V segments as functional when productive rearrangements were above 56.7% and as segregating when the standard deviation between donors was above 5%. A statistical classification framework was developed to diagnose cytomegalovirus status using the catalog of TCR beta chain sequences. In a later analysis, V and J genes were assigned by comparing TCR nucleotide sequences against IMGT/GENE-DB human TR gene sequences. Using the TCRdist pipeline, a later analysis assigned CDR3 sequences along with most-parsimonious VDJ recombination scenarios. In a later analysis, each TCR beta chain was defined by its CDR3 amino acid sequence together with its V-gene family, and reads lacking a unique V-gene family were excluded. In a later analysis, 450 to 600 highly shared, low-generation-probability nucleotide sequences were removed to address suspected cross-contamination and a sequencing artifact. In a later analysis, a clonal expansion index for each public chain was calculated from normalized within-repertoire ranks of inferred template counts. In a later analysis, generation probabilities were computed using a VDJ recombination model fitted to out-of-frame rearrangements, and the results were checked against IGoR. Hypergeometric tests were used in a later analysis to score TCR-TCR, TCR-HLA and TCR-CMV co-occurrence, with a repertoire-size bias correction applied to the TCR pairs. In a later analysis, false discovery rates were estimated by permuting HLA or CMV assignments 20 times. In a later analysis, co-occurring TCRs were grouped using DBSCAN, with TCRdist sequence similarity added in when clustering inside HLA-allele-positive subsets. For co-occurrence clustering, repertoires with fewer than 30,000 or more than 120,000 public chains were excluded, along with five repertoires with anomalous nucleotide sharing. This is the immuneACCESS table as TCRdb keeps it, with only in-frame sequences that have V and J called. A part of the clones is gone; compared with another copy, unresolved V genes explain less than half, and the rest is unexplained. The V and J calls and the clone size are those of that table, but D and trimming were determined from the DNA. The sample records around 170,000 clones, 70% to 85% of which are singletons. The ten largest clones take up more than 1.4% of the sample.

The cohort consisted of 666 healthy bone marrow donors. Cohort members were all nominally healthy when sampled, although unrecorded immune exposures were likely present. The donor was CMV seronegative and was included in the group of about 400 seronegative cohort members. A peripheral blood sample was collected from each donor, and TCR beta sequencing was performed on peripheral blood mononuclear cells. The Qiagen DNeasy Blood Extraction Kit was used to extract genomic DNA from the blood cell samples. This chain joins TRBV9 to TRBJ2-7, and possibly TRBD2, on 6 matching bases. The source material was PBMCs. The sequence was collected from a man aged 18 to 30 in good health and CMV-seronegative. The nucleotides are TGTGCCAGCAGCGTAGGGGACTCCTCCTTTAGGCAGTACTTC. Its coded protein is CASSVGDSSFRQYF.